One and the same sample provided the 10 T cell receptor beta chains below, sequenced in a study of cytomegalovirus exposure and HLA in healthy donors. The PCR used 60 Vbeta and 13 Jbeta primers. Some clones are missing from TCRdb's copy, which holds only in-frame ones; the method was immunoSEQ multiplex PCR. Recorded here are about 200,000 clones; the top ten clones represent 6.5%. The sequenced sample was PBMCs. The receptors shown here come from a man aged 25 to 45 in good health and CMV-seronegative.

This rearrangement joins TRBV10-2 to TRBJ1-2; D unclear. V lost 8 bases to trimming and J lost 4 bases, with 8 bases between them. This CDR3 spans 11 amino acids. Germline CDR1 and CDR2: WSHSY and SAAADI. The CDR3 DNA is TGCGCCAGCCTCAACTCCTATGGCTACACCTTC. It is translated as CASLNSYGYTF.

The genes are TRBV7-9 and TRBJ1-1; 7 bases fit TRBD1. The CDR3 consists of 13 residues. Germline CDR1 reads SEHNR; CDR2 reads FQNEAQ (reference sequence). The V and J ends lost 8 bases and 1 base, in that order; junction bases with no gene match: 4. The CDR3 loop reads CASHGQANTEAFF. The CDR3 DNA is TGTGCCAGCCACGGACAGGCGAACACTGAAGCTTTCTTT.

The rearrangement links TRBV4-1 to TRBJ2-1; possible D gene TRBD1, 5 bases. Germline lookup yields CDR1 MGHRA and CDR2 YSYEKL. The CDR3 runs to 16 residues. The ends were cut back, 4 bases at V and 6 bases at J, with 19 bases in the middle. CDR3 in DNA: TGCGCCAGCAGCCTCCGGGCAGGGAATAGGGGCAATGAGCAGTTCTTC. It yields the protein CASSLRAGNRGNEQFF.

The chain combines TRBV10-1 with TRBJ2-5, with 7 bases lining up with TRBD1. The germline CDR1 and CDR2 sequences are WNHNN and SYGVQD (reference sequence). The J segment lost 3 bases and the V segment lost 5 bases, leaving 3 bases of the junction unmatched. The CDR3 is 13 amino acids. The CDR3 loop reads CASSPDRKETQYF. CDR3 in DNA: TGCGCCAGCAGTCCGGACAGGAAAGAGACCCAGTACTTC.

The chain is built from TRBV5-1 and TRBJ2-1; D perhaps matches TRBD2 (6 bases). Germline CDR1 SGHRS, CDR2 YFSETQ. This CDR3 has 15 residues. V shed 4 bases and J shed 8 bases, with 19 bases lying between them. CDR3 DNA sequence: TGCGCCAGCAGCCTTCTCGGGACTCTACTCGATGAGCAGTTCTTC. It translates to CASSLLGTLLDEQFF.

This chain uses TRBV18 with TRBJ2-5; 7 nucleotides match TRBD1. The CDR3 covers 15 residues. Trimming removed 3 bases from V and 2 bases from J; junction bases left unmatched: 6. Per the germline V gene, CDR1 is KGHSH and CDR2 is LQKENI. The CDR3 protein is CASSPLGDSQETQYF. Here the CDR3 DNA reads TGTGCCAGCTCACCGCTCGGGGACAGTCAAGAGACCCAGTACTTC.

The chain carries TRBV28 and TRBJ2-2; 10 nucleotides match TRBD1. This CDR3 comprises 16 residues. Germline CDR1 reads MDHEN; CDR2 reads SYDVKM. After removal of 6 bases from V and 4 bases from J, the junction contained 8 bases not matched to a gene. The CDR3 region is CASSPRRTGGTGELFF. The CDR3 DNA reads TGTGCCAGCAGCCCGAGGAGGACAGGGGGCACCGGGGAGCTGTTTTTT.

Note on this clone: Other nucleotide sequences from this sample produce the same CDR3. V gene TRBV7-8 combines with J gene TRBJ1-5, with 7 bases lining up with TRBD1. This CDR3 region has 14 residues. The germline gives CDR1 SGHVS, CDR2 FQNEAQ. V shed 7 bases, J shed 6 bases, and the junction held 9 bases outside the gene matches. CDR3 DNA: TGTGCCAGCACCCAACAGGGGCCAAGTCAGCCCCAGCATTTT. Its protein is CASTQQGPSQPQHF.

On this clone: Other DNA sequences from this sample encode an identical CDR3 as well. The chain carries TRBV7-9 and TRBJ2-6, with TRBD1 matching 8 bases. This CDR3 is 18 amino acids long. The germline gives CDR1 SEHNR, CDR2 FQNEAQ (reference sequence). V shed 5 bases and J 0 bases; nucleotides not matched to a gene: 9. The CDR3 sequence is CASSTRTGKDSGANVLTF. DNA of the CDR3: TGTGCCAGCAGCACAAGGACAGGGAAGGACTCTGGGGCCAACGTCCTGACTTTC.

The J gene is TRBJ2-7, the V gene TRBV28; maybe TRBD1 (5 bases). Per the germline V gene, CDR1 is MDHEN and CDR2 is SYDVKM. The CDR3 runs 15 residues. Trimming pared 1 base from V and 2 bases from J, leaving 12 bases between. The CDR3 DNA is TGTGCCAGCAGTTTATCTGTCGCAGGGCCCTACGAGCAGTACTTC. Residues: CASSLSVAGPYEQYF.